This T cell receptor beta chain was captured in a study of blood T cell repertoires in COVID-19. Study as a whole: Nucleic acid was either cDNA or gDNA, and it came from T cells, B-cell-depleted T cells, or PBMCs.

This CDR3 is built from 15 residues. Trimming removed 1 base from V and 3 bases from J, with 14 bases in between. In germline, CDR1 is GTSNPN, CDR2 SVGIG (reference sequence). Methods used by the authors: Reference gene primer amplification in the assay estimated nucleated cell counts. The data were produced by immunoSEQ multiplex PCR, yet TCRdb's version contains in-frame clones alone and is incomplete. The V and J calls and clone size are taken from that table; D and trimming were inferred from the DNA. The sample includes approximately 150,000 clones, about 79% of them seen just once. The TCR originated in a woman aged 50 to 60 in a cohort sampled during active or convalescent COVID-19. The chain employs TRBV30 and TRBJ2-3; tentatively, D is TRBD2 (6 bases). Material for sequencing was peripheral blood. The CDR3: CAWSGNSGRTDTQYF. The CDR3 DNA reads as TGTGCCTGGAGTGGCAATAGCGGTAGAACAGATACGCAGTATTTT.